A single sample gave rise to the 32 T cell receptor beta chains below, sequenced in a study of blood T cell repertoires in COVID-19. TCRdb keeps only in-frame clones here, not all; method: immunoSEQ multiplex PCR. The sample carries fewer than 350,000 clones, 85% recorded once. The sequenced sample consisted of PBMCs or T cells enriched from blood (not recorded which). The source of these receptors is a woman aged 30 to 39 who had been exposed to COVID-19.

This sequence joins TRBV28 and TRBJ1-6, with D tentatively TRBD1 (6 bases). V lost 4 bases and J 9 bases, leaving 19 bases between the germline ends. The CDR3 runs to 16 residues. Germline CDR1 and CDR2: MDHEN and SYDVKM. CDR3 sequence reads: CASSSPGPLGGSPLHF. For the CDR3, the DNA is TGTGCCAGCAGTTCCCCGGGGCCTCTAGGGGGTTCACCCCTCCACTTT.

This chain joins TRBV6-1 and TRBJ2-1; D is perhaps TRBD1 (5 bases). The V gene's germline CDR1 is MNHNS and CDR2 SASEGT. V gave up 2 bases and J gave up 7 bases, with 12 bases separating them. The CDR3 extends over 14 amino acids. The CDR3 loop reads CASSEWPGWNEQFF. The CDR3 DNA reads TGTGCCAGCAGTGAATGGCCAGGGTGGAATGAGCAGTTCTTC.

This clone was detected only a few times. The gene calls are TRBV2 and TRBJ1-6; D gene ambiguous. Germline V lookup: CDR1 SNHLY, CDR2 FYNNEI. The CDR3 consists of 14 residues. Between the trimmed V and J ends, which lost 6 bases and 7 bases, there was a span of 13 bases. The CDR3: CASSLPEGNSPLHF. The CDR3 nucleotides read TGTGCCAGCAGCCTACCAGAGGGAAATTCACCCCTCCACTTT.

The rearrangement uses TRBV27 and TRBJ2-7; 9 bases map to TRBD1. Unmatched junction bases numbered 7, after V lost 5 bases and J lost 2 bases. Per the germline V gene, CDR1 is MNHEY and CDR2 is SMNVEV (reference sequence). The CDR3 spans 15 residues. The CDR3 region is CASSRRDRVTYEQYF. The CDR3 DNA sequence: TGTGCCAGCAGTCGGCGGGACAGGGTTACCTACGAGCAGTACTTC.

The gene calls are TRBV20-1 and TRBJ1-1; D gene unclear. Germline V gene sequence: CDR1 DFQATT, CDR2 SNEGSKA (reference sequence). V lost 3 bases and J 4 bases, leaving 6 bases between the germline ends. The CDR3 loop spans 11 amino acids. CDR3 residues: CSASSVTEAFF. The CDR3 DNA reads TGCAGTGCTAGTTCGGTCACTGAAGCTTTCTTT.

The chain employs TRBV28 and TRBJ1-2; no clear D. V lost 8 bases, J lost 5 bases, and 15 bases lay in between. Germline assignment: CDR1 MDHEN and CDR2 SYDVKM. This CDR3 has 13 residues. CDR3 bases: TGTGCCAGCGGCTTGGAGGGAAGGTATGGCTACACCTTC. It codes for CASGLEGRYGYTF.

The rearrangement uses TRBV15 and TRBJ2-7, with a possible D match to TRBD1 (5 bases). Looked up from germline, CDR1 is LNHNV and CDR2 is YYDKDF (reference sequence). The CDR3 is made up of 15 amino acids. The germline V and J ends were trimmed by 0 bases and 5 bases, with 14 bases remaining between them. CDR3 coding DNA: TGTGCCACCAGCAGAGAAGGGCAGGGCAGGGACGAGCAGTACTTC. Amino acids: CATSREGQGRDEQYF.

The chain has TRBV7-2 and TRBJ1-2; a possible D gene is TRBD1 (6 bases). From germline, CDR1 is SGHTA and CDR2 FQGNSA. The ends were cut back, 1 base at V and 8 bases at J, with 11 bases in the middle. The CDR3 length is 13 residues. Here the CDR3 reads CASSLDGGNGYTF. In DNA, the CDR3 is TGTGCCAGCAGCTTAGATGGGGGCAACGGCTACACCTTC.

This clone was seen a few times. This chain joins TRBV19 and TRBJ2-4; 7 bases line up with TRBD2. The CDR3 consists of 16 residues. J gave up 0 bases and V 5 bases, and 7 bases lay outside the gene matches. Germline CDR1 is LNHDA and CDR2 is SQIVND (reference sequence). The CDR3 DNA reads TGTGCCAGTAGTCCCTACCTAGCGGTAGCCAAAAACATTCAGTACTTC. Translating gives CASSPYLAVAKNIQYF.

The rearrangement joins TRBV2 to TRBJ1-5; 7 bases line up with TRBD1. Germline V gene data show CDR1 as SNHLY and CDR2 as FYNNEI. The junction had 4 bases not matched to a gene; V was cut back by 8 bases and J by 0 bases. The CDR3 length is 14 residues. CDR3 in amino acids: CASGTAHSNQPQHF. CDR3 bases: TGTGCCAGCGGGACAGCCCATAGCAATCAGCCCCAGCATTTT.

The V gene is TRBV7-9, the J gene TRBJ1-5; tentatively, D is TRBD1 (6 bases). V lost 4 bases and J 8 bases, leaving 21 bases between the germline ends. Germline CDR1 and CDR2: SEHNR and FQNEAQ (reference sequence). This CDR3 region has 16 residues. CDR3 in DNA: TGTGCCAGCAGCTACTGGTCGGGAGGGGGGAGAGAGCCCCAGCATTTT. Its translation: CASSYWSGGGREPQHF.

The J gene is TRBJ2-7, the V gene TRBV7-9; D is ambiguous. The germline V gene has CDR1 SEHNR and CDR2 FQNEAQ (reference sequence). The V and J ends lost 3 bases and 3 bases respectively, with 12 bases between them. This CDR3 has 14 amino acids. The CDR3 here is CASSLIGQDYEQYF. For the CDR3, the DNA is TGTGCCAGCAGCTTGATAGGCCAGGACTACGAGCAGTACTTC.

The V and J genes are TRBV4-3 and TRBJ1-6, with 7 positions matching TRBD1. The CDR3 runs to 16 residues. From germline, CDR1 is LGHNA and CDR2 YSLEER. V was clipped by 4 bases and J by 9 bases; unmatched bases: 12. The CDR3 DNA reads as TGCGCCAGCAGCCCGAAAACAGGGGTCAGAGGTTCACCCCTCCACTTT. This translates into CASSPKTGVRGSPLHF.

The genes are TRBV2 and TRBJ1-5; D ambiguous. Trimming removed 2 bases from V and 0 bases from J, with 11 bases in between. The germline gives CDR1 SNHLY, CDR2 FYNNEI. The CDR3 has 16 amino acids. The CDR3, as DNA: TGTGCCAGCAGTGAAAGAGAAAGCTATAGCAATCAGCCCCAGCATTTT. As protein: CASSERESYSNQPQHF. The entire variable domain, with the rest obtained from reference TRBV2 and TRBJ1-5, is as follows: EPEVTQTPSHQVTQMGQEVILRCVPISNHLYFYWYRQILGQKVEFLVSFYNNEISEKSEIFDDQFSVERPDGSNFTLKIRSTKLEDSAMYFCASSERESYSNQPQHFGDGTRLSIL.

This chain uses TRBV19 with TRBJ1-3; the D is unclear. Trimming removed 3 bases from V and 0 bases from J, with 18 bases in between. CDR1 LNHDA and CDR2 SQIVND come from the germline V gene (reference sequence). There are 18 residues in the CDR3. The CDR3 bases are TGTGCCAGTAGTATCAAATCCCCCCGACTCATCTCTGGAAACACCATATATTTT. Residues: CASSIKSPRLISGNTIYF.

A single count supports this clone. At the DNA level, this CDR3 is encoded by other sequences in the same sample as well. V is TRBV5-1 and J is TRBJ1-6; TRBD1 might be the D (5 bases). The germline V and J ends were trimmed by 0 bases and 9 bases, with 10 bases remaining between them. CDR1 and CDR2 (germline): SGHRS, YFSETQ. CDR3 size: 14 residues. CDR3 sequence (DNA): TGCGCCAGCAGCTTGGGTCAGGGAAGTTCACCCCTCCACTTT. Translated, it gives CASSLGQGSSPLHF.

CDR3 in amino acids: CASSLFEGNTEAFF. The CDR3, as DNA: TGTGCCAGCAGCTTATTTGAGGGGAACACTGAAGCTTTCTTT. V is TRBV7-9 and J is TRBJ1-1, with unresolved D. Per germline, CDR1 SEHNR and CDR2 FQNEAQ (reference sequence). V lost 2 bases to trimming and J lost 1 base, with 8 bases between them. This CDR3 comprises 14 residues.

This clone was counted once. The chain is built from TRBV2 and TRBJ1-5, with D perhaps matching TRBD1 (6 bases). The germline V gene encodes CDR1 SNHLY and CDR2 FYNNEI. V was clipped by 5 bases and J by 4 bases, with 18 bases between them. This CDR3 is built from 16 residues. CDR3 DNA sequence: TGTGCCAGCAGTTGGGGACACCCGGCCGAAAATCAGCCCCAGCATTTT. Encoded protein: CASSWGHPAENQPQHF.

V and J are TRBV4-1 and TRBJ1-1; D is uncertain. CDR1 is MGHRA and CDR2 is YSYEKL in the germline V gene. There are 14 residues in the CDR3. V was trimmed by 7 bases and J by 6 bases, leaving 18 bases between them. CDR3 amino acids: CASTLTVNRPEAFF. The DNA for the CDR3 is TGCGCCAGCACCCTGACTGTAAATCGTCCTGAAGCTTTCTTT.

This rearrangement joins TRBV7-2 to TRBJ1-5; maybe TRBD1 (5 bases). V was trimmed by 6 bases and J by 1 base, leaving 13 bases between them. The CDR3 contains 15 residues. Looked up from germline, CDR1 is SGHTA and CDR2 is FQGNSA. CDR3 protein: CASRKNQGSNQPQHF. CDR3 nucleotide sequence: TGTGCCAGCAGGAAGAATCAGGGCAGCAATCAGCCCCAGCATTTT.

V is TRBV4-2 and J is TRBJ2-1; 9 bases are a match to TRBD2. V lost 2 bases and J lost 3; bases outside the gene matches: 8. Germline V gene sequence: CDR1 LGHNA, CDR2 YNFKEQ. There are 17 residues in the CDR3. The CDR3 reads CASSQNIAGAVYNEQFF. The CDR3 region has the DNA TGTGCCAGCAGCCAAAATATAGCGGGAGCGGTCTACAATGAGCAGTTCTTC.

The CDR3 here is CSASRDRGAGGETQYF. As DNA, the CDR3 is TGCAGTGCTAGTAGGGACAGGGGCGCCGGAGGAGAGACCCAGTACTTC. This chain joins TRBV20-1 and TRBJ2-5; 10 nucleotides match TRBD1. V shed 3 bases and J 4 bases; nucleotides not matched to a gene: 11. The germline V gene encodes CDR1 DFQATT and CDR2 SNEGSKA (reference sequence). CDR3 length equals 16 residues.

This sequence joins TRBV28 and TRBJ1-3; D ambiguous. The CDR3 totals 15 residues. V shed 5 bases and J shed 0 bases, with 11 bases lying between them. The germline V gene has CDR1 MDHEN and CDR2 SYDVKM. The CDR3 reads CASSPGSNSGNTIYF. CDR3 in DNA: TGTGCCAGCAGTCCAGGCAGCAACTCTGGAAACACCATATATTTT.

V is TRBV5-1 and J is TRBJ1-1; D possibly corresponds to TRBD1 (6 bases). Germline V lookup: CDR1 SGHRS, CDR2 YFSETQ. The CDR3 consists of 14 residues. Trimming removed 3 bases from V and 6 bases from J, with 15 bases in between. The CDR3: CASSSTRGASEAFF. CDR3 in DNA: TGCGCCAGCAGCTCGACCCGGGGGGCTTCTGAAGCTTTCTTT.

The genes are TRBV9 and TRBJ1-5; D remains unclear. CDR3 length: 15 amino acids. Germline CDR1 SGDLS, CDR2 YYNGEE. V lost 1 base and J lost 7, with 15 bases in between. As DNA, the CDR3 is TGTGCCAGCAGCGTAACACCGGGTCCCGGGCAGCCCCAGCATTTT. It is translated as CASSVTPGPGQPQHF.

For this clone: Other DNA sequences in the same sample also yield this CDR3. The V call is TRBV27, the J call TRBJ2-7, with D unresolved. This CDR3 is built from 14 residues. V was clipped by 0 bases and J by 5 bases, with 11 bases between them. CDR1 is MNHEY and CDR2 is SMNVEV in the germline V gene (reference sequence). In DNA, the CDR3 is TGTGCCAGCAGTTTATCGGCAGGTTCCCACGAGCAGTACTTC. This gives the protein CASSLSAGSHEQYF.

This clone was counted a single time. This chain joins TRBV4-3 and TRBJ1-2; D ambiguous. The V and J ends lost 0 bases and 6 bases respectively, with 8 bases between them. The length of the CDR3 is 13 residues. Germline V gives CDR1 LGHNA, CDR2 YSLEER. As DNA, the CDR3 is TGCGCCAGCAGCCAAGATCGCGGGGATGGCTACACCTTC. Its protein is CASSQDRGDGYTF.

The rearrangement links TRBV7-2 to TRBJ2-3; 7 bases line up with TRBD2. Trimming cost V 2 bases and J 0 bases; bases outside gene matches: 2. In germline, CDR1 is SGHTA, CDR2 FQGNSA. The CDR3 has 15 residues. The CDR3 DNA is TGTGCCAGCAGCTTAAGCGGGACTAGCACAGATACGCAGTATTTT. Translated, it gives CASSLSGTSTDTQYF.

This clone was detected many times. This sequence joins TRBV4-2 and TRBJ1-5; 9 nucleotides line up with TRBD1. Germline V gene sequence: CDR1 LGHNA, CDR2 YNFKEQ. The J segment lost 5 bases and the V segment lost 3 bases, leaving 5 bases of the junction unmatched. The length of the CDR3 is 15 residues. CDR3 bases: TGTGCCAGCAGCCAGAGACAGGGGGATGATCAGCCCCAGCATTTT. Amino acids: CASSQRQGDDQPQHF.

The chain couples TRBV20-1 to TRBJ2-1; D uncertain. Germline assignment: CDR1 DFQATT and CDR2 SNEGSKA (reference sequence). The CDR3 covers 13 residues. V was clipped by 3 bases and J by 4 bases, with 10 bases between them. The CDR3 loop is CSASLFPYNEQFF. CDR3 DNA: TGCAGTGCTAGTCTGTTTCCGTACAATGAGCAGTTCTTC.

The chain couples TRBV3-1 (or the pseudogene TRBV3-2) to TRBJ2-3; 8 positions agree with TRBD1. Germline assignment: CDR1 LGHDT and CDR2 YNNKEL (reference sequence). The CDR3 totals 17 residues. V lost 5 bases, J lost 1 base, and 11 bases stayed unmatched. The CDR3 DNA reads as TGTGCCAGCAGCTTATTCCCTATGACAGGGGGCACAGATACGCAGTATTTT. Amino acids: CASSLFPMTGGTDTQYF.

The CDR3 sequence: CASSQCHPQHF. The DNA for the CDR3 is TGTGCCAGCAGCCAATGTCATCCCCAGCATTTT. J is TRBJ1-5 and V is TRBV3-1 (or the pseudogene TRBV3-2); D is uncertain. In germline, CDR1 is LGHDT, CDR2 YNNKEL (reference sequence). V gave up 2 bases and J gave up 10 bases, with 6 bases separating them. The CDR3 runs to 11 residues.